A selection of T cell receptor beta chains follows, all from one sample in a study of T-cell memory formation after mild COVID-19. Using its own MiXCR run on the 5' RACE reads, TCRdb lists one record per CDR3 protein. The sample shows almost 550,000 distinct CDR3 sequences, around 21% of them seen only once. What was sequenced was PBMCs or a T cell subset sorted from them (not recorded which). These receptors were taken from an adult woman who had mild COVID-19 (a few samples of this study predate the infection). Cell type and time point are not known. Both conserved end residues are part of each CDR3. The order of the fields is clone size, V gene, D gene, J gene, CDR3 protein, CDR3 DNA. A D gene is named only where the DNA matches it firmly. Size tells how often a clone was seen (once, few, many) or the class of an expanded clone, and some rows leave it out.

size: -
V: TRBV14
D: -
J: TRBJ1-1
CDR3: CASSQGLLKNTEAFF
DNA: TGTGCCAGCAGCCAAGGGCTACTGAAGAACACTGAAGCTTTCTTT

size: many
V: TRBV5-4
D: -
J: TRBJ2-1
CDR3: CASSSQPDSYNEQFF
DNA: TGTGCCAGCAGCTCCCAACCGGACAGTTACAATGAGCAGTTCTTC

size: -
V: TRBV11-2
D: -
J: TRBJ2-2
CDR3: CASILRRANTGELFF
DNA: TGTGCCAGCATCCTCCGTAGAGCGAACACCGGGGAGCTGTTTTTT

size: -
V: TRBV6-1
D: -
J: TRBJ2-1
CDR3: CASSLTYPQFF
DNA: TGTGCCAGCAGCCTCACATACCCGCAGTTCTTC

size: many
V: TRBV18
D: TRBD1
J: TRBJ2-3
CDR3: CASSPRTGADTQYF
DNA: TGTGCCAGCTCACCCCGGACAGGGGCAGATACGCAGTATTTT

size: few
V: TRBV29-1
D: -
J: TRBJ1-2
CDR3: CSASSDRNYGYTF
DNA: TGCAGCGCTTCTTCTGACAGAAACTATGGCTACACCTTC

size: -
V: TRBV5-1
D: -
J: TRBJ2-1
CDR3: CASSFSNRTGRRAISYNEQFF
DNA: TGCGCCAGCAGCTTTTCCAACCGCACAGGAAGGAGAGCCATCTCCTACAATGAGCAGTTCTTC

size: -
V: TRBV29-1
D: -
J: TRBJ1-2
CDR3: CSVPLRGSGGNYGYTF
DNA: TGCAGCGTTCCCTTAAGGGGGTCTGGGGGTAACTATGGCTACACCTTC

size: -
V: TRBV10-3
D: -
J: TRBJ1-4
CDR3: CAISEDEKLFF
DNA: TGTGCCATCAGTGAGGATGAAAAACTGTTTTTT

size: -
V: TRBV5-6
D: TRBD1
J: TRBJ1-1
CDR3: CASSLDRGLVNTEAFF
DNA: TGTGCCAGCAGCTTGGACAGGGGCTTGGTGAACACTGAAGCTTTCTTT

size: -
V: TRBV20-1
D: -
J: TRBJ2-1
CDR3: CSARGQPLNSYNEQFF
DNA: TGCAGTGCTAGAGGACAGCCACTAAACTCCTACAATGAGCAGTTCTTC

size: -
V: TRBV5-1
D: -
J: TRBJ2-1
CDR3: CASSSQGKTEQFF
DNA: TGCGCCAGCAGCTCCCAGGGTAAAACTGAGCAGTTCTTC

size: few
V: TRBV7-2
D: -
J: TRBJ1-1
CDR3: CASSLQVSGDTEAFF
DNA: TGTGCCAGCAGCTTACAGGTCTCAGGGGACACTGAAGCTTTCTTT

size: few
V: TRBV23-1
D: TRBD1
J: TRBJ2-6
CDR3: CASSQSDRGQAGANVLTF
DNA: TGCGCCAGCAGTCAATCGGACAGGGGCCAAGCTGGGGCCAACGTCCTGACTTTC

size: few
V: TRBV6-5
D: -
J: TRBJ1-2
CDR3: CASSSTRGYGYTF
DNA: TGTGCCAGCAGTTCTACGCGAGGATATGGCTACACCTTC

size: few
V: TRBV9
D: TRBD2
J: TRBJ2-2
CDR3: CASSGGLAGAGELFF
DNA: TGTGCCAGCAGCGGCGGACTAGCGGGAGCCGGGGAGCTGTTTTTT

size: -
V: TRBV11-2
D: -
J: TRBJ2-7
CDR3: CASSLFPQGPQGEQYF
DNA: TGTGCCAGCAGCTTATTCCCCCAGGGCCCCCAGGGCGAGCAGTACTTC

size: -
V: TRBV7-9
D: -
J: TRBJ1-2
CDR3: CASSFGGTKNGYTF
DNA: TGTGCCAGCAGCTTTGGGGGTACGAAGAATGGCTACACCTTC

size: -
V: TRBV11-3
D: TRBD2
J: TRBJ2-7
CDR3: CASSLRAGGSSGTYEQYF
DNA: TGTGCCAGCAGCTTAAGGGCAGGGGGTTCTAGCGGGACCTACGAGCAGTACTTC

size: -
V: TRBV4-3
D: -
J: TRBJ1-6
CDR3: CASSQATSMNSPLHF
DNA: TGCGCCAGCAGCCAAGCGACATCCATGAATTCACCCCTCCACTTT

size: many
V: TRBV7-2
D: -
J: TRBJ2-7
CDR3: CASSFKWDFSYEQYF
DNA: TGTGCCAGCAGCTTCAAGTGGGACTTCTCCTACGAGCAGTACTTC

size: -
V: TRBV5-1
D: -
J: TRBJ1-5
CDR3: CASSHGQNQPQHF
DNA: TGCGCCAGCAGCCACGGACAGAATCAGCCCCAGCATTTT

size: -
V: TRBV27
D: -
J: TRBJ2-4
CDR3: CASSLQTGSKNIQYF
DNA: TGTGCCAGCAGTTTACAGACAGGCTCCAAAAACATTCAGTACTTC

size: many
V: TRBV12-3/TRBV12-4
D: TRBD1
J: TRBJ1-1
CDR3: CASSSWTGGTEAFF
DNA: TGTGCCAGCAGTTCGTGGACAGGGGGCACTGAAGCTTTCTTT

size: few
V: TRBV7-2
D: -
J: TRBJ2-1
CDR3: CASSLRTAYNEQFF
DNA: TGTGCCAGCAGCTTAAGGACGGCGTACAATGAGCAGTTCTTC

size: -
V: TRBV5-1
D: TRBD1
J: TRBJ1-3
CDR3: CASSPTGAGGPGSGNTIYF
DNA: TGCGCCAGCAGCCCCACGGGGGCAGGGGGCCCCGGCTCTGGAAACACCATATATTTT

size: -
V: TRBV29-1
D: -
J: TRBJ2-7
CDR3: CSVEDARTHEQYF
DNA: TGCAGCGTTGAAGATGCCCGTACCCACGAGCAGTACTTC

size: -
V: TRBV20-1
D: TRBD2
J: TRBJ2-1
CDR3: CSARVGLAAGYNEQFF
DNA: TGCAGTGCTAGAGTAGGACTAGCGGCTGGGTACAATGAGCAGTTCTTC

size: few
V: TRBV4-3
D: -
J: TRBJ2-5
CDR3: CASSQGEEGRETQYF
DNA: TGCGCCAGCAGCCAGGGGGAGGAGGGGCGAGAGACCCAGTACTTC

size: -
V: TRBV24-1
D: -
J: TRBJ2-7
CDR3: CATSGIQGGEQYF
DNA: TGTGCCACCAGTGGTATACAGGGCGGCGAGCAGTACTTC

size: -
V: TRBV6-5
D: -
J: TRBJ2-7
CDR3: CASSYKSGASYEQYF
DNA: TGTGCCAGCAGTTACAAATCAGGTGCTTCCTACGAGCAGTACTTC

size: few
V: TRBV12-3/TRBV12-4
D: -
J: TRBJ2-4
CDR3: CASAGVRNIQYF
DNA: TGTGCCAGCGCCGGGGTACGAAACATTCAGTACTTC

size: many
V: TRBV7-8
D: -
J: TRBJ2-2
CDR3: CASSLKGAGELFF
DNA: TGTGCCAGCAGCTTAAAGGGGGCCGGGGAGCTGTTTTTT

size: few
V: TRBV5-1
D: TRBD2
J: TRBJ2-1
CDR3: CASSWGLAGGSSYNEQFF
DNA: TGCGCCAGCAGCTGGGGACTAGCGGGGGGTAGCTCCTACAATGAGCAGTTCTTC

size: many
V: TRBV12-3/TRBV12-4
D: -
J: TRBJ2-7
CDR3: CASSFDSYEQYF
DNA: TGCGCCAGCAGCTTCGACAGCTACGAGCAGTACTTC

size: few
V: TRBV7-9
D: TRBD2
J: TRBJ2-1
CDR3: CASSPLAGVPNEQFF
DNA: TGTGCCAGCAGCCCCCTAGCGGGGGTCCCCAATGAGCAGTTCTTC

size: few
V: TRBV7-2
D: -
J: TRBJ1-1
CDR3: CASSSFDSMNTEAFF
DNA: TGTGCCAGCAGCTCCTTCGACAGCATGAACACTGAAGCTTTCTTT

size: few
V: TRBV4-1
D: TRBD2
J: TRBJ2-7
CDR3: CASSQFALAGPYEQYF
DNA: TGCGCCAGCAGCCAGTTCGCGCTAGCGGGACCTTACGAGCAGTACTTC

size: few
V: TRBV30
D: -
J: TRBJ2-1
CDR3: CAWSAGVPEQFF
DNA: TGTGCCTGGAGTGCCGGAGTACCTGAGCAGTTCTTC

size: few
V: TRBV13
D: -
J: TRBJ1-2
CDR3: CASSPGPFVDGYTF
DNA: TGTGCCAGCAGCCCCGGCCCTTTCGTGGATGGCTACACCTTC

size: -
V: TRBV24-1
D: -
J: TRBJ1-5
CDR3: CATSVGDSNQPQHF
DNA: TGTGCCACCAGTGTAGGAGATAGCAATCAGCCCCAGCATTTT

size: few
V: TRBV7-9
D: -
J: TRBJ1-5
CDR3: CASSSVDRDQPQHF
DNA: TGTGCCAGCAGCTCCGTAGACAGAGATCAGCCCCAGCATTTT

size: few
V: TRBV5-1
D: -
J: TRBJ1-5
CDR3: CASKQGWGNQPQHF
DNA: TGCGCCAGCAAACAGGGTTGGGGGAATCAGCCCCAGCATTTT

size: few
V: TRBV7-2
D: -
J: TRBJ2-3
CDR3: CASSLERPPDTQYF
DNA: TGTGCCAGCAGCTTAGAACGTCCCCCAGATACGCAGTATTTT

size: few
V: TRBV6-6
D: -
J: TRBJ2-7
CDR3: CASSPFGVGLEQYF
DNA: TGTGCCAGCAGTCCTTTTGGGGTAGGCCTCGAGCAGTACTTC